The present T cell receptor (beta chain) was sequenced within a study of T cells in Graves' hyperthyroidism and ophthalmopathy. Across the whole study: Peripheral blood collection took place at initial diagnosis, before any treatment. Study conclusions and caveats: Peripheral blood also featured most of the thyroid clonotypes expanded above 0.001. Progression to ophthalmopathy was predicted a median of 6.5 months early.

Concerning this clonotype itself: As yet, its antigen is unknown.

Patients were excluded for uncontrolled infection, other autoimmune disease, pregnancy or lactation. The CDR3 totals 13 residues. Germline CDR1 is ENHRY and CDR2 is SYGVKD. The trim removed 6 bases at V and 5 bases at J, leaving 2 bases unmatched. RNA transcripts yielded amplified TCR beta CDR3 regions. The study used the HTBI primer set for a first-round RT-PCR of the TCR CDR3. Each CDR3 protein is one row after TCRdb ran MiXCR on the multiplex PCR reads. There are 300,000 to 450,000 distinct CDR3 sequences in the sample; approximately 15% occur only once, and approximately 11% lies in the top ten. The TCR comes from a woman between 55 and 75 years old with Graves' hyperthyroidism. The chain uses TRBV10-3 and TRBJ2-5; 11 nucleotides align to TRBD2. Sequencing was carried out using blood. The CDR3, as DNA: TGTGCCATCAGGACTAGCGGGACGGAGACCCAGTACTTC. Translation gives CAIRTSGTETQYF.